This T cell receptor beta chain was profiled in a study of early T cells in non-severe SARS-CoV-2 infection. The study's findings and limits: VDJdb-based matching was biased toward anti-spike CD8 responses and missed private and CD4 specificities.

MiXCR, run by TCRdb on the 5' RACE reads, gives a single entry per CDR3 protein. This repertoire shows some 87,000 distinct CDR3 sequences, about 12% found once; its top ten account for roughly 3%. As for this clonotype: The antigen is undetermined.

Germline CDR1 and CDR2: GTSNPN and SVGIG (reference sequence). V lost 7 bases, J lost 5 bases, and 1 base stayed unmatched. This CDR3 has 11 amino acids. Sample: whole blood. V is TRBV30 and J is TRBJ2-7; 11 bases agree with TRBD1. The receptor was derived from an adult who was a healthcare worker with PCR-confirmed SARS-CoV-2 infection or an uninfected control (not recorded which). CDR3 nucleotides: TGTGCCTTGGACAGGGGGCACGAGCAGTACTTC. This encodes CALDRGHEQYF.